A single TCR beta chain is shown here with its context. The sample belongs to a study of blood T cell repertoires in COVID-19. Assignment of participants to cohorts was predicated upon participant-reported clinical history. Per the authors' pipeline: By means of reference gene primer amplification, nucleated cell counts were estimated. Generated by immunoSEQ multiplex PCR, the TCRdb table keeps only in-frame clones and is missing some. V and J calls and clone size are given by that table; D and trimming were obtained from the DNA. The profile shows roughly 68,000 clones, 88% of them singletons. Sample: PBMCs or T cells enriched from blood (not recorded which). This receptor was obtained from a woman aged 35 to 49 who had recovered from COVID-19.

The CDR3 DNA reads TGTGCCAGCCTAGGGGACAGATTCAATCAGCCCCAGCATTTT. This codes for CASLGDRFNQPQHF. The chain employs TRBV6-5 and TRBJ1-5, with 7 bases fitting TRBD1. Germline CDR1 MNHEY, CDR2 SVGAGI. V shed 8 bases and J 3 bases; nucleotides not matched to a gene: 7. The CDR3 is 14 residues long.